This entry describes one T cell receptor (beta chain). Its antigen is still unknown. This entry belongs to a study of post-analysis software for immune sequencing data. Study details: Patients had relapsing-remitting, secondary progressive or progressive-relapsing multiple sclerosis; some lacked subtype.

After removal of 8 bases from V and 5 bases from J, the junction contained 8 bases not matched to a gene. The CDR3 loop spans 15 amino acids. The germline CDR1 and CDR2 sequences are SEHNR and FQNEAQ (reference sequence). Unique molecular identifiers had been added to the TCR beta cDNA libraries. From the PCR reads, TCRdb called clonotypes with MiXCR, one entry per CDR3 protein. The data hold 650,000 to 900,000 distinct CDR3 sequences, with 35% to 55% observed a single time. Overall study results and limits: Five TRBV segments, including TRBV5-6, TRBV5-1 and TRBV20-1, were more frequent in patients than controls. The study found significantly lower normalized Chao1 diversity in multiple sclerosis patients than in controls.

This chain connects TRBV7-9 to TRBJ2-5; 13 bases fit TRBD2. What was sequenced was blood. This sequence was found in a girl between 10 and 17 years old with multiple sclerosis. CDR3 sequence reads: CASGGLAGVRETQYF. The DNA for the CDR3 is TGTGCCAGCGGCGGACTAGCGGGAGTCAGGGAGACCCAGTACTTC.